This section outlines one TCR beta chain sequence together with its context. Its antigen is unknown. This entry is derived from a study of regulatory T cells in long-lasting Graves disease. Time point here: newly diagnosed GD, antithyroid drugs for less than 3 months. Generation of the TCR library employed RNA extracted from PBMCs. Building of the TCR beta libraries involved iRepertoire HTBI primers and Arm-PCR of CDR3 regions. TCRdb reanalysed the multiplex PCR reads using MiXCR and keeps one entry per CDR3 protein. The data show approximately 440,000 distinct CDR3 sequences, around 15% seen once. Germline V gene data show CDR1 as SNHLY and CDR2 as FYNNEI. The CDR3 runs 16 residues. General observations from the study: Comparison showed that persistent patients shared more public clonotypes (2,741) than new patients (approximately 930). Limited samples may have lowered accuracy.

These data were likewise used in another study, on T cells in Graves' hyperthyroidism and ophthalmopathy. That source reports: The model forecast ophthalmopathy, anticipating it by a median around 6.5 months before onset.

The sequence derives from a middle-aged man with Graves disease. The chain joins TRBV2 to TRBJ2-1, with TRBD1 matching 10 bases. The DNA end is a closer match to TRBJ2-5, so the J assignment may be wrong. The specimen was peripheral blood mononuclear cells (PBMCs), collected at new diagnosis, from a patient treated with antithyroid drugs. The CDR3 loop reads CASSARDRGNGETQYF. CDR3 coding DNA: TGTGCCAGCAGCGCCCGGGACAGGGGCAACGGGGAGACCCAGTACTTC.